The clone carrying this TCR beta chain was observed at least ten times. The V segment lost 5 bases and the J segment 1 base; nucleotides outside the gene matches: 11. This CDR3 region has 18 residues. Amplification yielded TCR beta CDR3 regions, with RNA transcripts as the source. TCR CDR3 regions were first amplified by RT-PCR with HTBI primers. TCRdb itself ran the multiplex PCR reads through MiXCR, one entry per CDR3 protein. The profile shows about 610,000 distinct CDR3 sequences, approximately 15% of them singletons. This sample is drawn from a study of T cells in Graves' hyperthyroidism and ophthalmopathy. At the level of the study: The authors collected peripheral blood at initial diagnosis, before any treatment.

For the diagnoses, clinical symptoms, serum thyroxine and TRAb, thyroid ultrasound and orbital computed tomography were used. The clonotype comes from a woman aged 40-49 years with Graves' ophthalmopathy. Specimen: blood. This chain connects TRBV12-3 or TRBV12-4 to TRBJ2-2; 9 nucleotides match TRBD1. CDR3 sequence: CASSLGVWTGENTGELFF. CDR3 coding DNA: TGTGCCAGCAGTCTGGGGGTATGGACAGGGGAGAACACCGGGGAGCTGTTTTTT.